This TCR beta chain comes out of a study of blood T cell repertoires in COVID-19. The overall study: Samples came from the United States, Italy and Spain, spanning acute and convalescent COVID-19. PBMCs, B-cell-depleted T cells, or T cells provided the cDNA or gDNA that made up the material.

Per the authors' pipeline: How many nucleated cells were present was estimated from reference gene primer amplification. Clones were read by immunoSEQ multiplex PCR, and TCRdb kept only the in-frame ones, dropping some. That table furnishes V, J and clone size, whereas the DNA furnished D and trimming. The sample yields 160,000 or so clones, around 90% seen once. The origin of this receptor is a woman aged 45-60 years with acute or convalescent COVID-19. The sample was peripheral blood.

Here the CDR3 DNA reads TGTGCCAGCAGTTTACAAGGGGGGGGCGGGGAGCTGTTTTTT. It translates to CASSLQGGGGELFF. The chain is built from TRBV27 and TRBJ2-2; perhaps TRBD2 as D (7 bases). Trimming cost V 2 bases and J 7 bases, with 11 bases left between them. The CDR3 consists of 14 residues. CDR1 is MNHEY, CDR2 SMNVEV, per germline (reference sequence).